These T cell receptor beta chains were read from a single sample in a study of early T cells in non-severe SARS-CoV-2 infection. MiXCR, run by TCRdb on the 5' RACE reads, gives a single entry per CDR3 protein. The data show tens of thousands of distinct CDR3 sequences, about 5.2% seen once. The material sequenced was whole blood. Receptors originate from an adult who was a healthcare worker with PCR-confirmed SARS-CoV-2 infection or an uninfected control (not recorded which). The CDR3 runs from the conserved cysteine through the conserved F or W.

CDR3aa: CASSPSGRSHNQPQHF
v_gene: TRBV18

CDR3aa: CSASEPANYGYTF
v_gene: TRBV20-1

CDR3aa: CASVGFRETQYF
v_gene: TRBV28

CDR3aa: CASSVDRQETQYF
v_gene: TRBV7-2

CDR3aa: CASSIDSRGSNYGYTF
v_gene: TRBV19

CDR3aa: CASGLYVNSYEQYF
v_gene: TRBV12-5

CDR3aa: CASSSAGRDEQFF
v_gene: TRBV6-2/TRBV6-3

CDR3aa: CASKLSSSTDTQYF
v_gene: TRBV5-6

CDR3aa: CASSTPQETQYF
v_gene: TRBV11-2

CDR3aa: CASSPISGTEQFF
v_gene: TRBV28

CDR3aa: CASSASGGRNQPQHF
v_gene: TRBV18

CDR3aa: CASSRARDRVTPDTQYF
v_gene: TRBV4-2

CDR3aa: CSAIRSTSSPRYF
v_gene: TRBV20-1

CDR3aa: CASILRRNSPLHF
v_gene: TRBV12-3/TRBV12-4

CDR3aa: CASSQGPGNTIYF
v_gene: TRBV14

CDR3aa: CATSSGTDADTQYF
v_gene: TRBV6-4

CDR3aa: CASSPDGVNTEAFF
v_gene: TRBV6-6

CDR3aa: CASSLSRVQPQHF
v_gene: TRBV27

CDR3aa: CASSPGQQNTEAFF
v_gene: TRBV18

CDR3aa: CASSEATYSNQPQHF
v_gene: TRBV6-1

CDR3aa: CASSPGQVAAFF
v_gene: TRBV4-2

CDR3aa: CSARRGAGNTIYF
v_gene: TRBV29-1

CDR3aa: CSVEDHLGTSSSTDTQYF
v_gene: TRBV29-1

CDR3aa: CASSLGRGRVESPLHF
v_gene: TRBV4-2

CDR3aa: CASSSNSGNSYNEQFF
v_gene: TRBV11-3

CDR3aa: CASSPTSGTYEQYF
v_gene: TRBV6-5

CDR3aa: CASTPSGGLETQYF
v_gene: TRBV7-2

CDR3aa: CASSLGTGSGANVLTF
v_gene: TRBV5-1

CDR3aa: CASSWGRPDESPLHF
v_gene: TRBV28